The next 28 T cell receptor beta chains were all read from a single sample in a study of blood T cell repertoires in COVID-19. Clones were read by immunoSEQ multiplex PCR, and TCRdb kept only the in-frame ones, dropping some. The sample yields around 60,000 clones, approximately 90% seen once. The sequenced sample consisted of peripheral blood. These receptors were collected from a woman aged 80 or over with acute or convalescent COVID-19.

This chain connects TRBV7-2 to TRBJ1-1; 7 bases match TRBD1. Germline trimming cut 5 bases from V and 5 bases from J; bases unmatched to any gene: 5. In germline, CDR1 is SGHTA, CDR2 FQGNSA. The CDR3 is made up of 13 amino acids. The CDR3 DNA is TGTGCCAGCAGCCCCGACAGGGATACTGAAGCTTTCTTT. This gives the protein CASSPDRDTEAFF. The whole variable domain, remainder taken from reference TRBV7-2 and TRBJ1-1, is GAGVSQSPSNKVTEKGKDVELRCDPISGHTALYWYRQSLGQGLEFLIYFQGNSAPDKSGLPSDRFSAERTGGSVSTLTIQRTQQEDSAVYLCASSPDRDTEAFFGQGTRLTVV.

There are a few counts of this clone. V is TRBV6-1 and J is TRBJ1-4; TRBD1 is a possible D gene (5 bases). The CDR3 loop spans 15 amino acids. V was cut by 0 bases and J by 7 bases, with 12 bases left in between. Germline-derived CDR1 and CDR2 are MNHNS and SASEGT. The CDR3 sequence is CASSEARVGGEKLFF. CDR3 coding DNA: TGTGCCAGCAGTGAAGCCCGGGTGGGGGGTGAAAAACTGTTTTTT.

CDR3 residues: CASSEQGSSGNTIYF. In nucleotides, the CDR3 is TGCGCCAGCAGTGAACAGGGAAGCTCTGGAAACACCATATATTTT. The chain recombines TRBV5-1 with TRBJ1-3, with D maybe TRBD1 (6 bases). The CDR3 runs to 15 residues. Germline CDR1 reads SGHRS; CDR2 reads YFSETQ. V was cut by 5 bases and J by 0 bases, with 12 bases left in between. Filled out from reference TRBV5-1 and TRBJ1-3, the complete variable domain reads KAGVTQTPRYLIKTRGQQVTLSCSPISGHRSVSWYQQTPGQGLQFLFEYFSETQRNKGNFPGRFSGRQFSNSRSEMNVSTLELGDSALYLCASSEQGSSGNTIYFGEGSWLTVV.

The genes are TRBV11-1 and TRBJ2-4; D might be TRBD1 (6 bases). Germline CDR1 SGHAT, CDR2 FQDESV (reference sequence). The length of the CDR3 is 14 residues. Trimming removed 4 bases from V and 4 bases from J, with 11 bases in between. CDR3 sequence (DNA): TGTGCCAGCAGCTCCCGGGACAATAAAAACATTCAGTACTTC. Protein: CASSSRDNKNIQYF.

This chain links TRBV18 with TRBJ1-5, with TRBD1 as a possible D gene (5 bases). The CDR3 is made up of 15 amino acids. Trimming took off 3 bases at V and 5 bases at J, with 14 bases between the two ends. Germline CDR1 KGHSH, CDR2 LQKENI. DNA of the CDR3: TGTGCCAGCTCACCTGGCAGGGAGGTCGATCAGCCCCAGCATTTT. It codes for CASSPGREVDQPQHF.

This clone has more than one count but fewer than ten. The chain combines TRBV4-1 with TRBJ1-2; 7 bases map to TRBD1. Germline V gene lookup returns CDR1 MGHRA and CDR2 YSYEKL. V shed 4 bases and J 5 bases; nucleotides not matched to a gene: 10. This CDR3 comprises 15 residues. Here the CDR3 DNA reads TGCGCCAGCAGCCTCCGGGACAGAGCAGAATATGGCTACACCTTC. This translates into CASSLRDRAEYGYTF.

The chain couples TRBV6-6 to TRBJ2-7, with D maybe TRBD1 (5 bases). The CDR3 has 16 residues. The germline V gene has CDR1 MNHNY and CDR2 SVGAGI (reference sequence). Trimming took off 0 bases at V and 0 bases at J, with 12 bases between the two ends. DNA for the CDR3: TGTGCCAGCAGTTACTCGTCAGGGTCCATCTCCTACGAGCAGTACTTC. Encoded protein: CASSYSSGSISYEQYF.

The rearrangement uses TRBV24-1 and TRBJ2-1; D unclear. CDR3 size: 12 residues. CDR1 and CDR2 (germline): KGHDR, SFDVKD. Trimming removed 1 base at V and 6 bases at J, with 3 bases between. DNA of the CDR3: TGTGCCACCAGTGATTTCTCCAATGAGCAGTTCTTC. Its protein is CATSDFSNEQFF.

The V and J genes are TRBV7-8 and TRBJ1-5; TRBD1 aligns across 9 bases. Germline lookup yields CDR1 SGHVS and CDR2 FQNEAQ. V was pared by 4 bases and J by 4 bases, with 11 bases of the junction left unmatched. The CDR3 runs 17 residues. The CDR3: CASSSRRGQGGNQPQHF. As DNA, the CDR3 is TGTGCCAGCAGCTCACGGAGGGGACAGGGAGGGAATCAGCCCCAGCATTTT.

V and J are TRBV4-2 and TRBJ2-7; 9 bases match TRBD2. This CDR3 spans 15 amino acids. Trimming at V came to 1 base and at J to 4 bases, leaving 5 bases not matched to a gene. Germline V lookup: CDR1 LGHNA, CDR2 YNFKEQ. CDR3 region: CASSQVAGAGYEQYF. Here the CDR3 DNA reads TGTGCCAGCAGCCAAGTAGCGGGAGCAGGTTACGAGCAGTACTTC.

This chain connects TRBV11-3 to TRBJ1-1; D is unclear. V lost 4 bases and J 1 base, leaving 7 bases between the germline ends. The CDR3 runs 13 residues. Germline CDR1 reads SGHNT; CDR2 reads YENEEA. Here the CDR3 reads CASSSSQNTEAFF. The CDR3 DNA reads as TGTGCCAGCAGCTCGTCACAGAACACTGAAGCTTTCTTT. Together with reference TRBV11-3 and TRBJ1-1, the CDR3 gives the full variable domain: EAGVVQSPRYKIIEKKQPVAFWCNPISGHNTLYWYLQNLGQGPELLIRYENEEAVDDSQLPKDRFSAERLKGVDSTLKIQPAELGDSAVYLCASSSSQNTEAFFGQGTRLTVV.

V gene TRBV29-1 combines with J gene TRBJ1-1, with 7 nucleotides matching TRBD1. Germline V gene sequence: CDR1 SQVTM, CDR2 ANQGSEA. The CDR3 runs to 13 residues. V lost 4 bases and J lost 0; bases outside the gene matches: 2. The CDR3 sequence is CSVVTGVNTEAFF. CDR3 nucleotides: TGCAGCGTTGTTACAGGGGTGAACACTGAAGCTTTCTTT.

The DNA for the CDR3 is TGTGCCAGCAGTTCCGTGATTGGCGGGGAGCAGTACTTC. Translating it yields CASSSVIGGEQYF. The rearrangement uses TRBV12-3 or TRBV12-4 and TRBJ2-7; D perhaps matches TRBD2 (5 bases). The CDR3 loop spans 13 amino acids. Trimming left V 4 bases short and J 7 bases short, with 14 bases between.

This chain links TRBV28 with TRBJ2-1; TRBD2 aligns across 8 bases. The CDR3 is 15 residues long. CDR1 MDHEN and CDR2 SYDVKM come from the germline V gene. V dropped 3 bases and J dropped 10; count of bases not matched to a gene: 11. CDR3 region: CASSFWGRGGSEQFF. The CDR3 nucleotides read TGTGCCAGCAGTTTCTGGGGCCGGGGGGGATCGGAGCAGTTCTTC.

V and J are TRBV6-6 and TRBJ2-1, with a tentative D call TRBD1 (7 bases). The CDR3 length is 16 residues. Trimming left V 5 bases short and J 6 bases short, with 20 bases between. Germline V gene sequence: CDR1 MNHNY, CDR2 SVGAGI (reference sequence). CDR3 DNA: TGTGCCAGCAGTCATGGGCGGGACTGGGACAGCAATGAGCAGTTCTTC. This codes for CASSHGRDWDSNEQFF.

This chain uses TRBV6-5 with TRBJ1-5; D call uncertain. The CDR3 is made up of 13 amino acids. The germline V and J ends were trimmed by 2 bases and 9 bases, with 11 bases remaining between them. Per germline, CDR1 MNHEY and CDR2 SVGAGI. CDR3 protein: CASSYGPNTPQHF. The CDR3 region has the DNA TGTGCCAGCAGTTACGGTCCGAACACGCCCCAGCATTTT.

The V call is TRBV24-1, the J call TRBJ1-2, with 8 bases that match TRBD1. The germline gives CDR1 KGHDR, CDR2 SFDVKD. This CDR3 spans 13 amino acids. V shed 4 bases and J 7 bases; nucleotides not matched to a gene: 4. The CDR3 here is CATSDGQGRGYTF. CDR3 DNA: TGTGCCACCAGTGACGGACAGGGCCGTGGCTACACCTTC.

CDR3 region: CAISVSPNQENTEAFF. In DNA, the CDR3 is TGTGCCATCAGTGTCTCCCCGAACCAGGAGAACACTGAAGCTTTCTTT. V usage is TRBV10-3 and J usage is TRBJ1-1; unclear D gene. Trimming cost V 4 bases and J 1 base, with 16 bases left between them. CDR1 and CDR2 (germline): ENHRY, SYGVKD. CDR3 length: 16 amino acids.

The J gene is TRBJ2-7, the V gene TRBV30, with 15 bases aligning to TRBD2. The CDR3 is made up of 17 amino acids. CDR1 and CDR2 from the germline V gene are GTSNPN and SVGIG (reference sequence). Here the CDR3 DNA reads TGTGCATTCACGCCCGTCGGACTAGCGGGAGGGCTCTACGAGCAGTACTTC. Translating gives CAFTPVGLAGGLYEQYF.

The chain carries TRBV28 and TRBJ1-2; no clear D. Germline values: CDR1 MDHEN, CDR2 SYDVKM. The CDR3 has 13 residues. The V end lost 9 bases, the J end lost 1 base, and 12 bases lay between the germline ends. In DNA form, the CDR3 reads TGTGCCAGTTACGAGGGTATTAACTATGGCTACACCTTC. It codes for CASYEGINYGYTF.

The chain uses TRBV7-9 and TRBJ2-3; D is uncertain. With 3 bases removed from V and 4 bases from J, the gap between germline ends came to 8 bases. Germline V gene lookup returns CDR1 SEHNR and CDR2 FQNEAQ (reference sequence). This CDR3 contains 13 residues. The CDR3 nucleotides are TGTGCCAGCAGCTTGTTTTCCGCAGATACGCAGTATTTT. This encodes CASSLFSADTQYF.

V usage is TRBV4-1 and J usage is TRBJ2-3, with TRBD2 matching 10 bases. V was pared by 2 bases and J by 7 bases, with 6 bases of the junction left unmatched. This CDR3 has 15 residues. Looked up from germline, CDR1 is MGHRA and CDR2 is YSYEKL. CDR3: CASSQTSGDYYTQYF. CDR3 DNA: TGCGCCAGCAGCCAAACTAGCGGGGATTACTATACGCAGTATTTT.

This chain uses TRBV28 with TRBJ2-7; TRBD1 is a possible D gene (5 bases). The V gene's germline CDR1 is MDHEN and CDR2 SYDVKM. The V and J ends lost 4 bases and 0 bases respectively, with 7 bases between them. CDR3 length: 13 residues. CDR3 region: CASSWTNSYEQYF. The DNA of the CDR3 is TGTGCCAGCAGTTGGACAAACTCCTACGAGCAGTACTTC.

The chain combines TRBV6-5 with TRBJ1-2; D possibly corresponds to TRBD1 (5 bases). V was shortened by 2 bases and J by 4 bases, with 14 bases between the two germline ends. CDR1 and CDR2 from the germline V gene are MNHEY and SVGAGI. This CDR3 comprises 15 residues. DNA for the CDR3: TGTGCCAGCAGTTACCGGGGGAATCGCCCCTATGGCTACACCTTC. Translating it yields CASSYRGNRPYGYTF.

This rearrangement joins TRBV2 to TRBJ1-5, with D perhaps matching TRBD1 (5 bases). V was shortened by 4 bases and J by 1 base, with 11 bases between the two germline ends. Germline V gene sequence: CDR1 SNHLY, CDR2 FYNNEI. This CDR3 contains 15 residues. The CDR3 is CASSGTGPSNQPQHF. The CDR3 region has the DNA TGTGCCAGCAGTGGTACAGGCCCCAGCAATCAGCCCCAGCATTTT.

This chain links TRBV12-3 or TRBV12-4 with TRBJ1-4; 7 bases are shared with TRBD1. The V gene end was trimmed by 9 bases and the J gene end by 2 bases; junction bases not matched to a gene: 3. The CDR3 totals 13 residues. The CDR3 region has the DNA TGTGCCAGACAGGGGTCCACTAATGAAAAACTGTTTTTT. Amino acid sequence: CARQGSTNEKLFF.

The chain employs TRBV4-1 and TRBJ2-1, with D possibly TRBD2 on 5 matching bases. The CDR3 length is 15 residues. The V end lost 4 bases, the J end lost 2 bases, and 12 bases lay between the germline ends. Germline V gene data show CDR1 as MGHRA and CDR2 as YSYEKL. CDR3 nucleotide sequence: TGCGCCAGCAGCCCCGCTGGGAGCACCTACAATGAGCAGTTCTTC. Residues: CASSPAGSTYNEQFF.

J is TRBJ2-7 and V is TRBV15; 7 nucleotides line up with TRBD1. The CDR3 totals 15 residues. Germline loops: CDR1 LNHNV, CDR2 YYDKDF (reference sequence). J gave up 3 bases and V 6 bases, and 11 bases lay outside the gene matches. CDR3 protein: CATRMEGGQFYEQYF. The CDR3 DNA reads as TGTGCCACCAGGATGGAAGGGGGACAGTTCTACGAGCAGTACTTC.